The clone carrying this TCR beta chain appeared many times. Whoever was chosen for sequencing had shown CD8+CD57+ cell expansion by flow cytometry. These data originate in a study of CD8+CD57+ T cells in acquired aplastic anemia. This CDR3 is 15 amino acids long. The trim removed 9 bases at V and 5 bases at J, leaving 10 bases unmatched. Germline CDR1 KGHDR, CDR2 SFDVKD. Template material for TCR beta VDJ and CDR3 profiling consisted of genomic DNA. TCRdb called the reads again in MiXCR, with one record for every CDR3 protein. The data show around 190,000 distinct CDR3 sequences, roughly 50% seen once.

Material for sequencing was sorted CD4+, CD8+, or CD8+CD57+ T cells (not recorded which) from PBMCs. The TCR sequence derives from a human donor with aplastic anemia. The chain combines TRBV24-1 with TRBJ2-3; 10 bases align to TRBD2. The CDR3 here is CATSRGAGGQDTQYF. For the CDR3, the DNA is TGTGCCACCTCAAGGGGAGCGGGGGGGCAAGATACGCAGTATTTT.